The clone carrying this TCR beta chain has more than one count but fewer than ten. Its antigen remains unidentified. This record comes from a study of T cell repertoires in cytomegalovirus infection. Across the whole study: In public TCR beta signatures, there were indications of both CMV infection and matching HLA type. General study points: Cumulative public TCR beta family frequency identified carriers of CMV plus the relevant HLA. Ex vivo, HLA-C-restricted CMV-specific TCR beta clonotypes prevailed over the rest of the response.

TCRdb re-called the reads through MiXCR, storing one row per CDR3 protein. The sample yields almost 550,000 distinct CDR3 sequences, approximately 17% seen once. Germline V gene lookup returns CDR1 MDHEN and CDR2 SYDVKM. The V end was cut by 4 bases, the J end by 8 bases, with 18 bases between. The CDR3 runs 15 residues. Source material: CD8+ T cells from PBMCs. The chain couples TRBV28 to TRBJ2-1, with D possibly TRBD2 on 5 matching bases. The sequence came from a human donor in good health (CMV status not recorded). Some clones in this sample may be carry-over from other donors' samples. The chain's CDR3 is CASSSRAEPVDEQFF. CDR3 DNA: TGTGCCAGCAGTTCTCGAGCGGAACCGGTGGATGAGCAGTTCTTC.